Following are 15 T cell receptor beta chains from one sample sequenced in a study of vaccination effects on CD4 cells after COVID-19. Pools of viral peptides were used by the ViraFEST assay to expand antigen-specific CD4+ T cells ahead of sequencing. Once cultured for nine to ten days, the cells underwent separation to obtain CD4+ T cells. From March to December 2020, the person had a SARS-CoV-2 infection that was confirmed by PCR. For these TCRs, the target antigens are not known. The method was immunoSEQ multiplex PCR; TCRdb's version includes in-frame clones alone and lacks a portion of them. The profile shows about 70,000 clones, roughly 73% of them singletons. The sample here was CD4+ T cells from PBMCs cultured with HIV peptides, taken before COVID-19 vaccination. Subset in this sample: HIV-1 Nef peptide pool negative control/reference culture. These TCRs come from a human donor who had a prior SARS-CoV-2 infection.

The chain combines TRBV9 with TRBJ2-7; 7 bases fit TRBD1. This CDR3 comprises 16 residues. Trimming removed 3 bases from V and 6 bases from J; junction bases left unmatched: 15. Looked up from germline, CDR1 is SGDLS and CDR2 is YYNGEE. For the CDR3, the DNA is TGTGCCAGCAGCGCAACAGGGGCCCCTAGTTTCTCCGAGCAGTACTTC. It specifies CASSATGAPSFSEQYF.

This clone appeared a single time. The CDR3 DNA sequence: TGCGCCAGCAGCCCTGGCGTAAGTAGGTATGAATACGAGCAGTACTTC. Encoded protein: CASSPGVSRYEYEQYF. The J gene is TRBJ2-7, the V gene TRBV5-1; D is unresolved. V was shortened by 4 bases and J by 4 bases, with 21 bases between the two germline ends. This CDR3 has 16 residues. Germline CDR1 is SGHRS and CDR2 is YFSETQ.

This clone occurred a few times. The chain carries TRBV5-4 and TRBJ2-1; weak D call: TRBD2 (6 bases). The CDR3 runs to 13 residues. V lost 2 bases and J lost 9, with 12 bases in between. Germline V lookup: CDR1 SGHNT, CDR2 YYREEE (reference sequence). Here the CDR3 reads CASSFQYGGEQFF. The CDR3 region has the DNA TGTGCCAGCAGCTTCCAGTACGGGGGTGAGCAGTTCTTC.

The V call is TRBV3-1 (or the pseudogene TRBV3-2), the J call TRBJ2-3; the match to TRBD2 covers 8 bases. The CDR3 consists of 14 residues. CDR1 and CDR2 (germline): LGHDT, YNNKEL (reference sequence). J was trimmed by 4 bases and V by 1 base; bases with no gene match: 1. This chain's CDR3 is CASSQAGGSDTQYF. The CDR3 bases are TGTGCCAGCAGCCAAGCGGGGGGGTCAGATACGCAGTATTTT.

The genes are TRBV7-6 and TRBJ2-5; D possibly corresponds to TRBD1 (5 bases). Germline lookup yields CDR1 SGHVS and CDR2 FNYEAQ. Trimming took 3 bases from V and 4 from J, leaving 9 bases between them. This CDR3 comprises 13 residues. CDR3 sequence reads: CASSFGHLETQYF. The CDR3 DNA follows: TGTGCCAGCAGCTTTGGACACCTAGAGACCCAGTACTTC.

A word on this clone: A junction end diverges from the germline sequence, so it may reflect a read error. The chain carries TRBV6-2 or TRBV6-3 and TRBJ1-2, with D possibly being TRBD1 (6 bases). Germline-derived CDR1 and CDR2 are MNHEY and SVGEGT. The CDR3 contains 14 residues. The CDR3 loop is CASSSGTYNYGHTF. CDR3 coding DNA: TGTGCCAGCAGTTCGGGGACATACAACTATGGCCACACCTTC.

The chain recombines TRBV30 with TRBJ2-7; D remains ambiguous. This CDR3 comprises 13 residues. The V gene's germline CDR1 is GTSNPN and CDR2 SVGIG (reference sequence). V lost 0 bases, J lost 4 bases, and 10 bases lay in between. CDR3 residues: CAWSVKGLYEQYF. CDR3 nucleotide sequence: TGTGCCTGGAGTGTCAAAGGTTTGTACGAGCAGTACTTC.

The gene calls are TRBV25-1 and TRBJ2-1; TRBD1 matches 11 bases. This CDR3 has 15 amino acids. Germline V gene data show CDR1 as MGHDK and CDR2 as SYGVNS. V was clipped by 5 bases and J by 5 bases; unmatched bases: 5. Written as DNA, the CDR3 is TGTGCCAGCAGTCACCGGGACAGGGGGGACAATGAGCAGTTCTTC. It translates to CASSHRDRGDNEQFF.

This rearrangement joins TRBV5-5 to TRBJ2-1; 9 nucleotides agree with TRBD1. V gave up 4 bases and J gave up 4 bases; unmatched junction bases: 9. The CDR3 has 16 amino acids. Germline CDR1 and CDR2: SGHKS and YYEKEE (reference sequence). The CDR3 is CASSHLTGGGYNEQFF. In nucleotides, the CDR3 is TGTGCCAGCAGCCACCTGACAGGGGGTGGGTACAATGAGCAGTTCTTC.

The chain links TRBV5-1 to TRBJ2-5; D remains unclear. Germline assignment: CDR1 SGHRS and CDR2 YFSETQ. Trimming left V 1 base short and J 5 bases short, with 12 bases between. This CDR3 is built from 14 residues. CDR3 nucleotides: TGCGCCAGCAGCTTGTCGGCAGGCGATGAGACCCAGTACTTC. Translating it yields CASSLSAGDETQYF.

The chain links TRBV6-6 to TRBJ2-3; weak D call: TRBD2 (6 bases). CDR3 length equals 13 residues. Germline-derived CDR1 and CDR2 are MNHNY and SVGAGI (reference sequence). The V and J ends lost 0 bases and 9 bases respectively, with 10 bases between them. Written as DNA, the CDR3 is TGTGCCAGCAGTTACTCGACGGCGGGGACGCAGTATTTT. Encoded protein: CASSYSTAGTQYF.

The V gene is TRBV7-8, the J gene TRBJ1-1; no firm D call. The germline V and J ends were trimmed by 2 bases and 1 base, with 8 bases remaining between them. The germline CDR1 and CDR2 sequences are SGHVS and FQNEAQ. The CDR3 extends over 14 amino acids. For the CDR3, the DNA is TGTGCCAGCAGCTTATTAGGGCCGAACACTGAAGCTTTCTTT. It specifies CASSLLGPNTEAFF.

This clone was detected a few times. The CDR3 protein is CATGGGGYQPQHF. The CDR3 nucleotides are TGTGCCACCGGCGGAGGGGGGTATCAGCCCCAGCATTTT. The genes are TRBV10-3 and TRBJ1-5; possibly TRBD1 for D (6 bases). Germline V CDR1 and CDR2: ENHRY, SYGVKD. The CDR3 is 13 amino acids. Trimming cost V 10 bases and J 5 bases, with 15 bases left between them.

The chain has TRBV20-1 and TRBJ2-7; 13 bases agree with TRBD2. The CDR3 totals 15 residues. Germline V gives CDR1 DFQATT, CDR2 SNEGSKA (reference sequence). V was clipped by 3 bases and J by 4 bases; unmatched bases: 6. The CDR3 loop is CSASPTSGGAYEQYF. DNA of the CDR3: TGCAGTGCTAGTCCCACTAGCGGGGGGGCTTACGAGCAGTACTTC.

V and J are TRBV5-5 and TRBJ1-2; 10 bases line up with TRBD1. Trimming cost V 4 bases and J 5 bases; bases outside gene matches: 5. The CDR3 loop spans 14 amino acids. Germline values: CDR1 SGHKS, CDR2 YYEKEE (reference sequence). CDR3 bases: TGTGCCAGCAGCCTCAGGGACAGGGGTTATGGCTACACCTTC. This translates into CASSLRDRGYGYTF.